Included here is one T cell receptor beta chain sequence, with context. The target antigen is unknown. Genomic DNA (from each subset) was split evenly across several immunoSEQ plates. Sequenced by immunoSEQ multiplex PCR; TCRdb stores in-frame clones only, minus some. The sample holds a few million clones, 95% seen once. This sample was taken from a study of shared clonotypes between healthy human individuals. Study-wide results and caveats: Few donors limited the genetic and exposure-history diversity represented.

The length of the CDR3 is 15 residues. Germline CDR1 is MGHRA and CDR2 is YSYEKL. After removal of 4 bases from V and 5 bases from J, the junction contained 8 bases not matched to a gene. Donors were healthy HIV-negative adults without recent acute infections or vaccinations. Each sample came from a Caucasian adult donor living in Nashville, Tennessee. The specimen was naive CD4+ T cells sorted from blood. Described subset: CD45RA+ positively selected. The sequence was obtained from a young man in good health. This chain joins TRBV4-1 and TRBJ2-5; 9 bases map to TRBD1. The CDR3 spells CASSRAQGAKETQYF. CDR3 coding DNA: TGCGCCAGCAGCCGAGCACAGGGGGCGAAGGAGACCCAGTACTTC.